This entry concerns a single T cell receptor (beta chain). CDR3 size: 18 residues. From germline, CDR1 is SGHKS and CDR2 YYEKEE (reference sequence). V shed 0 bases and J 2 bases; nucleotides not matched to a gene: 10. As handled by the study authors: How many nucleated cells were present was estimated from reference gene primer amplification. Clones were read by immunoSEQ multiplex PCR, and TCRdb kept only the in-frame ones, dropping some. D and trimming come from the DNA, and the V and J calls and clone size come from that table. The data hold tens of thousands of clones, with over 70% observed a single time. This sample stems from a study of blood T cell repertoires in COVID-19. In the study overall: Acute and convalescent COVID-19 samples came from the United States, Italy and Spain. The analysed material was cDNA or gDNA that came from T cells, B-cell-depleted T cells, or PBMCs.

V gene TRBV5-5 combines with J gene TRBJ1-5; 8 nucleotides agree with TRBD1. The receptor's source is a woman between 65 and 79 years old with acute or convalescent COVID-19. Sequencing was done on a sample of peripheral blood. The CDR3 reads CASSLGLRGRMGNQPQHF. DNA for the CDR3: TGTGCCAGCAGCTTGGGTCTCAGGGGGCGTATGGGCAATCAGCCCCAGCATTTT.